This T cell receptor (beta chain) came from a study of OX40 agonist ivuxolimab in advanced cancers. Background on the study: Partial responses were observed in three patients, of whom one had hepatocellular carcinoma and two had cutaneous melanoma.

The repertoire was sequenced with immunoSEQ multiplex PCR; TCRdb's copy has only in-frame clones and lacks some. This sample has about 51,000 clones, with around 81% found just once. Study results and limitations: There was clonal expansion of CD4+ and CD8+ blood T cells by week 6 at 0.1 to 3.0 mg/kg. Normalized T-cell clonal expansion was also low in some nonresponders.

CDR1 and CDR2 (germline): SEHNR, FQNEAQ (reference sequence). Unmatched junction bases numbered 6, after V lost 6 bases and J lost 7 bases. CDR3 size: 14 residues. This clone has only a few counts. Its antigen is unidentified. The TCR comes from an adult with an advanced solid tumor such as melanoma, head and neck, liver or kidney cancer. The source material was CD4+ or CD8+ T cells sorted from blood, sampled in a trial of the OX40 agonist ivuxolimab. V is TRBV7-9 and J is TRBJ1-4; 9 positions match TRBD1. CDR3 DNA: TGTGCCAGCAGACCCCGGGACAGGGCTGAAAAACTGTTTTTT. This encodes CASRPRDRAEKLFF.